This entry lists 2 T cell receptor beta chains sequenced from one sample in a study of T cells in Graves' hyperthyroidism and ophthalmopathy. Amplified TCR beta CDR3 regions came from RNA transcripts. First-round RT-PCR targeting the TCR CDR3 was performed with the HTBI primer set. TCRdb reanalysed the multiplex PCR reads using MiXCR and keeps one entry per CDR3 protein. The sample lists around 620,000 distinct CDR3 sequences, about 14% occurring once. Material for sequencing was blood. These receptors were obtained from a woman aged 18-29 years with Graves' ophthalmopathy.

Comments on this clonotype: This may be a read error, as it is one base from a much larger clone. The gene calls are TRBV19 and TRBJ2-7, with D tentatively TRBD1 or TRBD2 (5 bases each). From germline, CDR1 is LNHDA and CDR2 SQIVND (reference sequence). The V and J ends lost 4 bases and 2 bases respectively, with 12 bases between them. The CDR3 totals 14 residues. The CDR3 DNA reads as TGTGCCAGTAGTAGGGGACCAACAGCCTACGAGCAGTACTTC. Protein product: CASSRGPTAYEQYF.

As concerns this clonotype: A much larger clone lies one base from this, so it may be a read error. The genes are TRBV20-1 and TRBJ1-6, with 8 bases identical to TRBD1. CDR1 and CDR2 from the germline V gene are DFQATT and SNEGSKA (reference sequence). V trimming: 6 bases; J trimming: 5 bases; junction bases outside the gene matches: 15. This CDR3 comprises 17 residues. CDR3 nucleotide sequence: TGCAGTGCCCCCCGGACAGGGATGATCGGCAATAATTCACCCCTCCACTTT. Translation gives CSAPRTGMIGNNSPLHF.